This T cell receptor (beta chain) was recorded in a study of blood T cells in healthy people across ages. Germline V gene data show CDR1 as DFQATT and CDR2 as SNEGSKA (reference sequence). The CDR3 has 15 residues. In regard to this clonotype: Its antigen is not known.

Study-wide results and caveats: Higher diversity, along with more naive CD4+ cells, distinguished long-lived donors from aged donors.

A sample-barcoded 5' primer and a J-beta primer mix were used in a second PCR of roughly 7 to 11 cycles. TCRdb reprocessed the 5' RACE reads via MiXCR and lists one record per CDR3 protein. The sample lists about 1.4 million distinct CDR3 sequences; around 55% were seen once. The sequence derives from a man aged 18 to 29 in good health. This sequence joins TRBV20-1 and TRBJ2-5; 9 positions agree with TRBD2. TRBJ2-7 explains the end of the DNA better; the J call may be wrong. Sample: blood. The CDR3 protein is CSARDPRGREYEQYF. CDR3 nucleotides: TGCAGTGCTAGAGATCCCCGCGGGAGGGAATACGAGCAGTACTTC.